This is a list of T cell receptor beta chains from one sample in a study of PD-1 blockade in classical Hodgkin lymphoma. Data came from immunoSEQ multiplex PCR; TCRdb stores just in-frame clones and leaves some out. The sample consists of some 96,000 clones, roughly 81% of them appearing once. This material consisted of peripheral blood mononuclear cells (PBMCs), taken before the second cycle of nivolumab. The receptors originated from a human donor with classical Hodgkin lymphoma. Both conserved end residues are part of each CDR3.

v_call: TRBV18; j_call: TRBJ1-1; cdr3_aa: CASSPRGRGTEAFF
v_call: TRBV19; j_call: TRBJ2-7; cdr3_aa: CASGPRDRAHEQYF
v_call: TRBV10-1; j_call: TRBJ2-7; cdr3_aa: CASSGGPGQGLAYEQYF
v_call: TRBV14; j_call: TRBJ2-7; cdr3_aa: CASSQRTSASSYEQYF
v_call: TRBV7-8; j_call: TRBJ2-6; cdr3_aa: CASSLGQGISGANVLTF
v_call: TRBV5-1; j_call: TRBJ2-4; cdr3_aa: CASSLGDLLAKNIQYF
v_call: TRBV19; j_call: TRBJ2-3; cdr3_aa: CASSMGSGGRGDTQYF
v_call: TRBV11-2; j_call: TRBJ2-7; cdr3_aa: CASSLDRYYEQYF
v_call: TRBV28; j_call: TRBJ1-1; cdr3_aa: CASRRQLPNTEAFF
v_call: TRBV10-3; j_call: TRBJ2-1; cdr3_aa: CAISGLAGEGEQFF
v_call: TRBV11-3; j_call: TRBJ2-2; cdr3_aa: CASSLVNTGELFF
v_call: TRBV23-1; j_call: TRBJ1-3; cdr3_aa: CASSQPTGYHSGNTIYF
v_call: TRBV10-3; j_call: TRBJ1-1; cdr3_aa: CAIRGGDSSMNTEAFF
v_call: TRBV14; j_call: TRBJ2-3; cdr3_aa: CASSRQGDTQYF
v_call: TRBV7-8; j_call: TRBJ1-5; cdr3_aa: CASSLFYQGGGDSNQPQHF
v_call: TRBV2; j_call: TRBJ2-7; cdr3_aa: CASNALAGGYEQYF
v_call: TRBV7-2; j_call: TRBJ2-7; cdr3_aa: CASSLEKYEQYF